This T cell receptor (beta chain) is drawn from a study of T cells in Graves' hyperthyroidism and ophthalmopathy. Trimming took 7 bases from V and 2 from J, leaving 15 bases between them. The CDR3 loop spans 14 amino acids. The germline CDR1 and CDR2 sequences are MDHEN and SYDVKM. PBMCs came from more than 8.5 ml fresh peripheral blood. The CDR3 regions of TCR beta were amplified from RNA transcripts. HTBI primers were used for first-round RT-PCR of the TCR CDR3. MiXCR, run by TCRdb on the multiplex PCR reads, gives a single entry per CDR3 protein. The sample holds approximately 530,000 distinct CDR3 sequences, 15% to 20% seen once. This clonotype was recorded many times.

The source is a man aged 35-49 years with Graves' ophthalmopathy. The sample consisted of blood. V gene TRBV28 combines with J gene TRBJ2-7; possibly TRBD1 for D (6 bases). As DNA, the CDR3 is TGTGCCAGCAATCATGGGCAGGGGCCCTACGAGCAGTACTTC. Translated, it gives CASNHGQGPYEQYF.